The 2 T cell receptor beta chains given below trace back to one sample, sequenced in a study of T-cell memory formation after mild COVID-19. From the 5' RACE reads, TCRdb called clonotypes with MiXCR, one entry per CDR3 protein. The table lists over 120,000 distinct CDR3 sequences, roughly 21% of them singletons, with around 2.4% in the top ten. Material for sequencing was PBMCs or a T cell subset sorted from them (not recorded which). The receptors come from an adult woman who had mild COVID-19 (a few samples of this study predate the infection). Cell type and time point are not known.

This clonotype was counted only a few times. The V call is TRBV21-1, the J call TRBJ1-1; the table names TRBD1, a call not compared with the DNA. TRBV21-1 is labeled a pseudogene. CDR3 size: 16 residues. The CDR3 is CASSPELTGRNTEAFF. The CDR3, as DNA: TGTGCCAGCAGCCCAGAGCTGACAGGGCGGAACACTGAAGCTTTCTTT.

This clonotype was recorded a few times. The J gene is TRBJ1-1, the V gene TRBV3-1, with D maybe TRBD1 (6 bases). V lost 1 base and J 1 base, leaving 7 bases between the germline ends. The CDR3 loop spans 14 amino acids. Germline CDR1 reads LGHDT; CDR2 reads YNNKEL (reference sequence). CDR3 sequence (DNA): TGTGCCAGCAGCCAAGTACAGGGGAACACTGAAGCTTTCTTT. This sequence encodes CASSQVQGNTEAFF.